The T cell receptor (beta chain) described here comes from a study of CD8+CD57+ T cells in acquired aplastic anemia. This clonotype was recorded at least ten times. Its antigen is undetermined. V lost 2 bases, J lost 0 bases, and 6 bases stayed unmatched. Germline assignment: CDR1 MGHRA and CDR2 YSYEKL. The length of the CDR3 is 16 residues. Patients chosen for sequencing had shown CD8+CD57+ cell expansion by flow cytometry. Therapy had not been given to patients before blood sampling. Findings and limits, study-wide: The number of CD8+ CDR3 sequences shared by patients and controls was roughly 31. Levels of CD8+ Simpson's diversity were not significantly distinct in patients versus controls.

Genomic DNA, serving as template, underwent TCR beta VDJ and CDR3 profiling. MiXCR, applied by TCRdb to the reads, yields one record per CDR3 protein. Seen here are about 180,000 distinct CDR3 sequences, 50% to 65% observed once, and the top ten hold about two fifths. The sequenced sample was sorted CD4+, CD8+, or CD8+CD57+ T cells (not recorded which) from PBMCs. The receptor was derived from a human donor with aplastic anemia. The chain has TRBV4-1 and TRBJ1-1; 7 nucleotides match TRBD1. CDR3 loop: CASSQLTQGLNTEAFF. The CDR3 coding sequence is TGCGCCAGCAGCCAATTAACACAGGGGCTGAACACTGAAGCTTTCTTT.